The table lists the clone carrying this T cell receptor (beta chain) with many counts. The sample originates from a study of neurological immune-mediated disorders. This CDR3 is 15 amino acids long. CDR1 is SGHDT and CDR2 is YYEEEE in the germline V gene. The J segment lost 5 bases and the V segment lost 5 bases, leaving 9 bases of the junction unmatched. TCRdb called the 5' RACE reads again in MiXCR, with one record for every CDR3 protein. Among around 61,000 distinct CDR3 sequences listed, over 4% were seen once. This chain joins TRBV5-6 and TRBJ2-3; 9 nucleotides agree with TRBD2. The origin of this receptor is a human donor with multiple sclerosis. The donor label of this sample is uncertain. The sample was PBMCs. The CDR3 DNA is TGTGCCAGCAGTTCAGCGGGGGGAGGTGGAGATACGCAGTATTTT. Its protein is CASSSAGGGGDTQYF.